The next 22 T cell receptor beta chains were all read from a single sample in a study of OX40 agonist ivuxolimab in advanced cancers. Method: immunoSEQ multiplex PCR; TCRdb's copy keeps in-frame clones and lacks some. This sample has nearly 110,000 clones, with less than 95% found just once. This sample comprised CD4+ or CD8+ T cells sorted from blood, obtained in a trial of the OX40 agonist ivuxolimab. These receptors all stem from an adult with an advanced solid tumor such as melanoma, head and neck, liver or kidney cancer.

The chain links TRBV7-3 to TRBJ2-1; D gene uncertain. The CDR3 contains 12 residues. V lost 4 bases and J 8 bases, leaving 9 bases between the germline ends. In germline, CDR1 is SGHTA, CDR2 FQGTGA. The CDR3 DNA is TGTGCCAGCAGCTCCTCCAGCGATGAGCAGTTCTTC. It is translated as CASSSSSDEQFF.

V gene TRBV7-9 combines with J gene TRBJ2-3; maybe TRBD1 (6 bases). CDR3 length: 16 amino acids. The germline V gene encodes CDR1 SEHNR and CDR2 FQNEAQ (reference sequence). With 2 bases removed from V and 6 bases from J, the gap between germline ends came to 18 bases. As DNA, the CDR3 is TGTGCCAGCAGCTTAACAGGGAGCCGCCTAGGGGATACGCAGTATTTT. Protein sequence: CASSLTGSRLGDTQYF.

The chain recombines TRBV6-5 with TRBJ1-1, with 7 nucleotides matching TRBD1. CDR1 MNHEY and CDR2 SVGAGI come from the germline V gene. V lost 0 bases, J lost 8 bases, and 3 bases stayed unmatched. The CDR3 covers 13 residues. The DNA of the CDR3 is TGTGCCAGCAGTTACTCTAGGACAGGAGAAGCTTTCTTT. Residues: CASSYSRTGEAFF.

This clone came up once. V gene TRBV7-8 combines with J gene TRBJ2-3, with no clear D. Trimming removed 0 bases from V and 8 bases from J, with 9 bases in between. Per the germline V gene, CDR1 is SGHVS and CDR2 is FQNEAQ. This CDR3 comprises 13 residues. Written as DNA, the CDR3 is TGTGCCAGCAGCTTAGCGTCAGCTGTTACGCAGTATTTT. Its translation: CASSLASAVTQYF.

The CDR3 DNA follows: TGTGCCAGCAGCTGGGACGGAAACACCATATATTTT. Protein product: CASSWDGNTIYF. This chain uses TRBV7-3 with TRBJ1-3; TRBD1 might be the D (5 bases). Germline V gene sequence: CDR1 SGHTA, CDR2 FQGTGA. CDR3 length: 12 residues. Trimming pared 4 bases from V and 4 bases from J, leaving 5 bases between. Using reference TRBV7-3 and TRBJ1-3 for the parts outside the CDR3, the full variable domain is GAGVSQTPSNKVTEKGKYVELRCDPISGHTALYWYRQSLGQGPEFLIYFQGTGAADDSGLPNDRFFAVRPEGSVSTLKIQRTERGDSAVYLCASSWDGNTIYFGEGSWLTVV.

This clone was counted a single time. The CDR3 loop reads CASSQDGTYSGNEQFF. The CDR3 DNA follows: TGCGCCAGCAGCCAAGATGGGACCTACTCCGGGAATGAGCAGTTCTTC. V gene TRBV4-1 combines with J gene TRBJ2-1; possibly TRBD1 or TRBD2 for D (5 bases each). V was shortened by 0 bases and J by 7 bases, with 16 bases between the two germline ends. Looked up from germline, CDR1 is MGHRA and CDR2 is YSYEKL. The CDR3 length is 16 residues.

The chain combines TRBV28 with TRBJ2-7, with D perhaps TRBD2 (6 bases). Trimming shortened V by 2 bases and J by 2 bases, and 13 bases separated the two germline ends. The CDR3 contains 15 residues. The germline CDR1 and CDR2 sequences are MDHEN and SYDVKM. CDR3 sequence: CASSLPGGPTYEQYF. In DNA form, the CDR3 reads TGTGCCAGCAGTTTACCTGGAGGGCCCACCTACGAGCAGTACTTC. The entire variable domain, with the rest obtained from reference TRBV28 and TRBJ2-7, is as follows: DVKVTQSSRYLVKRTGEKVFLECVQDMDHENMFWYRQDPGLGLRLIYFSYDVKMKEKGDIPEGYSVSREKKERFSLILESASTNQTSMYLCASSLPGGPTYEQYFGPGTRLTVT.

The J gene is TRBJ2-1, the V gene TRBV19; 13 nucleotides match TRBD2. The germline V gene encodes CDR1 LNHDA and CDR2 SQIVND (reference sequence). The CDR3 spans 14 residues. The V segment lost 5 bases and the J segment 7 bases; nucleotides outside the gene matches: 2. This CDR3 reads CASSLGLAGNEQFF. The CDR3 DNA reads TGTGCCAGTAGTTTGGGACTAGCGGGGAATGAGCAGTTCTTC.

This chain links TRBV4-3 with TRBJ2-7; 7 bases align to TRBD1. The CDR3 extends over 14 amino acids. V dropped 4 bases and J dropped 3; count of bases not matched to a gene: 6. CDR1 and CDR2 from the germline V gene are LGHNA and YSLEER. The CDR3, as DNA: TGCGCCAGCAGCCTGGGACAGACCGTCTACGAGCAGTACTTC. The encoded protein is CASSLGQTVYEQYF.

V is TRBV10-3 and J is TRBJ2-3, with 10 bases identical to TRBD2. Losses at the gene ends were 4 bases for V and 3 bases for J; bases not matched to a gene: 16. The CDR3 contains 19 residues. Germline V gene lookup returns CDR1 ENHRY and CDR2 SYGVKD. The CDR3 loop reads CAISAPSGREGLDTDTQYF. DNA for the CDR3: TGTGCCATCAGTGCCCCTAGCGGGAGAGAGGGTTTGGATACAGATACGCAGTATTTT.

The gene calls are TRBV28 and TRBJ1-4; D is ambiguous. There are 13 residues in the CDR3. Germline-derived CDR1 and CDR2 are MDHEN and SYDVKM. V gave up 7 bases and J gave up 4 bases, with 10 bases separating them. This CDR3 is CASNEGVNEKLFF. DNA for the CDR3: TGTGCCAGCAATGAGGGCGTTAATGAAAAACTGTTTTTT. The full variable domain, rest sourced from reference TRBV28 and TRBJ1-4, is DVKVTQSSRYLVKRTGEKVFLECVQDMDHENMFWYRQDPGLGLRLIYFSYDVKMKEKGDIPEGYSVSREKKERFSLILESASTNQTSMYLCASNEGVNEKLFFGSGTQLSVL.

V is TRBV4-1 and J is TRBJ2-7, with TRBD2 matching 15 bases. V was clipped by 2 bases and J by 5 bases; unmatched bases: 10. The CDR3 has 18 amino acids. Per germline, CDR1 MGHRA and CDR2 YSYEKL. CDR3 in amino acids: CASSQNSGTSGRRNEQYF. The CDR3 nucleotides are TGCGCCAGCAGCCAAAACTCCGGGACTAGCGGGAGGAGGAACGAGCAGTACTTC.

This chain joins TRBV9 and TRBJ2-5, with a tentative D call TRBD2 (6 bases). V lost 0 bases to trimming and J lost 4 bases, with 10 bases between them. There are 14 residues in the CDR3. Germline V gene lookup returns CDR1 SGDLS and CDR2 YYNGEE. CDR3 nucleotides: TGTGCCAGCAGCGTAGGTGGGGGGAGAGAGACCCAGTACTTC. Encoded protein: CASSVGGGRETQYF.

The chain employs TRBV10-3 and TRBJ1-2, with a weak D call TRBD1 (6 bases). CDR3 length: 13 residues. V lost 10 bases and J 3 bases, leaving 15 bases between the germline ends. Germline V gene sequence: CDR1 ENHRY, CDR2 SYGVKD. CDR3 bases: TGTGCCACTCAACAGGGAGGGGACTATGGCTACACCTTC. This sequence encodes CATQQGGDYGYTF.

This CDR3 is CASRPRTVQSGYTF. In nucleotides, the CDR3 is TGTGCCAGCAGACCGAGGACAGTCCAAAGTGGCTACACCTTC. The genes are TRBV6-5 and TRBJ1-2; a weak D match, TRBD1 (6 bases). V was shortened by 6 bases and J by 7 bases, with 18 bases between the two germline ends. Germline V gene sequence: CDR1 MNHEY, CDR2 SVGAGI. The CDR3 has 14 amino acids.

The J gene is TRBJ2-5, the V gene TRBV7-9; possibly TRBD1 for D (5 bases). Deletions cut 0 bases from V and 10 bases from J, with 18 bases between. Per the germline V gene, CDR1 is SEHNR and CDR2 is FQNEAQ (reference sequence). This CDR3 has 15 amino acids. In nucleotides, the CDR3 is TGTGCCAGCAGCTTAGCGCGGCAGGGTGAGAAGGGCCAGTACTTC. Translating gives CASSLARQGEKGQYF. Full variable domain (outside the CDR3, taken from reference TRBV7-9 and TRBJ2-5): DTGVSQNPRHKITKRGQNVTFRCDPISEHNRLYWYRQTLGQGPEFLTYFQNEAQLEKSRLLSDRFSAERPKGSFSTLEIQRTEQGDSAMYLCASSLARQGEKGQYFGPGTRLLVL.

The J gene is TRBJ2-1, the V gene TRBV9; 9 positions agree with TRBD1. Trimming cost V 1 base and J 12 bases; bases outside gene matches: 8. Germline CDR1 SGDLS, CDR2 YYNGEE. This CDR3 has 14 amino acids. CDR3 in amino acids: CASSVRTGGGGQFF. CDR3 bases: TGTGCCAGCAGCGTAAGAACAGGGGGCGGCGGGCAGTTCTTC. Based on the CDR3 plus reference TRBV9 and TRBJ2-1, the full variable domain is DSGVTQTPKHLITATGQRVTLRCSPRSGDLSVYWYQQSLDQGLQFLIQYYNGEERAKGNILERFSAQQFPDLHSELNLSSLELGDSALYFCASSVRTGGGGQFFGPGTRLTVL.

This chain uses TRBV21-1 with TRBJ2-5. TRBV21-1 is classified as a pseudogene. The CDR3 is 16 amino acids. The CDR3, as DNA: TGTGCCAGCAGCAAAGGGGGTCCCGTTGATGTGGAGACCCAGTACTTC. Translated, it gives CASSKGGPVDVETQYF.

The chain uses TRBV6-1 and TRBJ2-7, with 7 bases fitting TRBD2. The V gene end was trimmed by 5 bases and the J gene end by 2 bases; junction bases not matched to a gene: 9. The CDR3 totals 15 residues. Looked up from germline, CDR1 is MNHNS and CDR2 is SASEGT. The CDR3: CASSSGEGATYEQYF. In DNA, the CDR3 is TGTGCCAGCAGTTCTGGGGAGGGCGCCACCTACGAGCAGTACTTC.

V is TRBV6-5 and J is TRBJ2-1; 7 bases match TRBD2. Germline CDR1 is MNHEY and CDR2 is SVGAGI. This CDR3 is 14 amino acids long. The J segment lost 9 bases and the V segment lost 6 bases, leaving 11 bases of the junction unmatched. CDR3 nucleotide sequence: TGTGCCAGCAGCGTGGGGGGGGAGGGCGGTGAGCAGTTCTTC. As protein: CASSVGGEGGEQFF.

The gene calls are TRBV11-3 and TRBJ2-2, with a possible D match to TRBD1 (6 bases). This CDR3 region has 16 residues. The germline gives CDR1 SGHNT, CDR2 YENEEA. Trimming cost V 0 bases and J 2 bases, with 10 bases left between them. CDR3 DNA sequence: TGTGCCAGCAGCTTAGACGGACAGCTTAACACCGGGGAGCTGTTTTTT. The encoded protein is CASSLDGQLNTGELFF. Complete variable domain (other parts from reference TRBV11-3 and TRBJ2-2): EAGVVQSPRYKIIEKKQPVAFWCNPISGHNTLYWYLQNLGQGPELLIRYENEEAVDDSQLPKDRFSAERLKGVDSTLKIQPAELGDSAVYLCASSLDGQLNTGELFFGEGSRLTVL.

This clone occurred once. V gene TRBV5-1 combines with J gene TRBJ2-2; 14 bases fit TRBD2. V trimming: 5 bases; J trimming: 3 bases; junction bases outside the gene matches: 3. The length of the CDR3 is 16 residues. Germline CDR1 and CDR2: SGHRS and YFSETQ. CDR3 protein: CASRGLAGVDTGELFF. CDR3 in DNA: TGCGCCAGCAGGGGACTAGCGGGAGTTGACACCGGGGAGCTGTTTTTT.